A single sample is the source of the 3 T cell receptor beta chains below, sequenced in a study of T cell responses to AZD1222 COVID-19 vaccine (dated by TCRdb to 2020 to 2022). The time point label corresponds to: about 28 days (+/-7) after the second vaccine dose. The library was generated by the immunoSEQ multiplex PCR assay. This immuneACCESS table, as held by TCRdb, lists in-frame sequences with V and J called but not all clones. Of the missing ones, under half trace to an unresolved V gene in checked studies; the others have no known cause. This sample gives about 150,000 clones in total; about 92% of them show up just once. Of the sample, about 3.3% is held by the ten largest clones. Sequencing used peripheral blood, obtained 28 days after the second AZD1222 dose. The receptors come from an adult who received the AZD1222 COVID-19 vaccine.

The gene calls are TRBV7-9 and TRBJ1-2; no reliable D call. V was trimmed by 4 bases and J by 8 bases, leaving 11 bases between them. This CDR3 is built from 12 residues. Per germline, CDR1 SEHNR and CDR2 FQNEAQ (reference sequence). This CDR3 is CASSSRTWGYTF. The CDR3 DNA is TGTGCCAGCAGCTCCCGGACCTGGGGCTACACCTTC. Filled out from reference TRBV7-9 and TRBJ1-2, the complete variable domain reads DTGVSQNPRHKITKRGQNVTFRCDPISEHNRLYWYRQTLGQGPEFLTYFQNEAQLEKSRLLSDRFSAERPKGSFSTLEIQRTEQGDSAMYLCASSSRTWGYTFGSGTRLTVV.

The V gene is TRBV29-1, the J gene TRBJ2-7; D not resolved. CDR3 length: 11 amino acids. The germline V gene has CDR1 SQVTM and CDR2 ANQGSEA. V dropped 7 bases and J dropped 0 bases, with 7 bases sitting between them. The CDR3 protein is CSAGYSYEQYF. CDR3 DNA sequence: TGCAGCGCCGGATACTCCTACGAGCAGTACTTC.

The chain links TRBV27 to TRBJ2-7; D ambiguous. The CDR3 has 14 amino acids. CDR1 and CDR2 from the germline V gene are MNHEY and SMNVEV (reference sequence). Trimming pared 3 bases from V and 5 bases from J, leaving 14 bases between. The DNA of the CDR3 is TGTGCCAGCAGTTTCGGGCCAGGTCGGGACGAGCAGTACTTC. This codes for CASSFGPGRDEQYF.